Presented here are 3 T cell receptor beta chains from one specimen sequenced in a study of blood T cells in healthy people across ages. The authors ran a second PCR of about 7 to 12 cycles using a sample-barcoded 5' primer and a J-beta primer mix. TCRdb fed the 5' RACE reads into MiXCR, producing one record per CDR3 protein. The sample carries about 900,000 distinct CDR3 sequences, under 80% recorded once. Input material: blood. The source of these receptors is a man aged 25 to 40 in good health.

The chain joins TRBV25-1 to TRBJ2-7; TRBD1 aligns across 9 bases. The J call may not be correct, given that the DNA end is closer to TRBJ2-5. The CDR3 has 15 amino acids. The V gene's germline CDR1 is MGHDK and CDR2 SYGVNS. The CDR3 protein is CASSDLGQGLETQYF. Written as DNA, the CDR3 is TGTGCCAGCAGTGATTTAGGACAGGGGCTGGAGACCCAGTACTTC.

The J gene is TRBJ2-1, the V gene TRBV20-1, with TRBD2 identical over 11 bases. Germline CDR1 and CDR2: DFQATT and SNEGSKA (reference sequence). This CDR3 has 17 amino acids. J gave up 7 bases and V 0 bases, and 11 bases lay outside the gene matches. The CDR3 DNA reads as TGCAGTGCTAGAGATCTGCTAGCGGGGGGCGGGAAGAATGAGCAGTTCTTC. Its translation: CSARDLLAGGGKNEQFF.

This clonotype was recorded at least ten times. The chain employs TRBV7-2 and TRBJ2-2; D is undetermined. In germline, CDR1 is SGHTA, CDR2 FQGNSA. V lost 1 base and J lost 6, with 6 bases in between. This CDR3 has 13 residues. The CDR3 sequence is CASSLDFAGELFF. The CDR3 DNA reads TGTGCCAGCAGCTTAGACTTCGCCGGGGAGCTGTTTTTT.